This is a list of T cell receptor beta chains from one sample in a study of T cell clonotyping in hematopoietic cell transplantation. Data came from immunoSEQ multiplex PCR; TCRdb stores just in-frame clones and leaves some out. The sample lists approximately 4,100 clones, more than 85% occurring once. The sequenced sample was PBMCs, obtained 30 days after allogeneic stem cell transplant. These receptors originate from a male patient between 45 and 59 years old who had an allogeneic stem cell transplant from a related donor, so the T cells may come from the graft donor. Some clones in this sample may be carry-over from other donors' samples. Both conserved end residues are part of each CDR3. A D gene is named only where the DNA matches it firmly. A row's size may be missing; if present it is once, few, many or a size class.

d_gene	v_gene	abundance	j_gene	CDR3aa	CDR3nt
TRBD2	TRBV19	NA	TRBJ2-1	CASQGSRAGRFDEQFF	TGTGCCAGCCAAGGATCCAGAGCGGGGAGGTTCGATGAGCAGTTCTTC
NA	TRBV19	once	TRBJ2-7	CATGTGYEQYF	TGTGCCACCGGGACCGGATACGAGCAGTACTTC
NA	TRBV9	NA	TRBJ2-2	CASSVISGAGINSGGELFF	TGTGCCAGCAGCGTAATTTCCGGGGCAGGGATCAATAGTGGCGGGGAGCTGTTTTTT
NA	TRBV6-5	NA	TRBJ2-1	CASSPNGAPYNEQFF	TGTGCCAGCAGTCCCAATGGGGCCCCCTACAATGAGCAGTTCTTC
NA	TRBV13	NA	TRBJ2-1	CASTLQGGDEQFF	TGTGCCAGCACCCTCCAAGGGGGGGATGAGCAGTTCTTC
TRBD1	TRBV6-5	NA	TRBJ1-1	CASRGQGAGNTEAFF	TGTGCCAGCAGGGGACAGGGGGCTGGGAACACTGAAGCTTTCTTT
NA	TRBV27	NA	TRBJ1-6	CASSEGRGSPLHF	TGTGCCAGCAGTGAGGGGAGAGGTTCACCCCTCCACTTT
TRBD1	TRBV18	NA	TRBJ1-1	CASSATRGYTEAFF	TGTGCCAGCTCAGCGACCAGGGGGTACACTGAAGCTTTCTTT
TRBD2	TRBV2	NA	TRBJ2-3	CASRGLVGGATDTQYF	TGTGCCAGCAGGGGACTAGTGGGCGGGGCTACAGATACGCAGTATTTT
NA	TRBV7-2	NA	TRBJ2-7	CASSLGGDEQYF	TGTGCCAGCAGCTTAGGAGGGGACGAGCAGTACTTC
NA	TRBV9	NA	TRBJ2-1	CASSVVDRSYNEQFF	TGTGCCAGCAGCGTAGTAGACAGATCCTACAATGAGCAGTTCTTC
NA	TRBV20-1	NA	TRBJ2-3	CSARADTQYF	TGCAGTGCTAGGGCAGATACGCAGTATTTT
NA	TRBV5-1	NA	TRBJ1-5	CASSLEGGGNQPQHF	TGCGCCAGCAGCTTGGAAGGAGGCGGCAATCAGCCCCAGCATTTT
TRBD1	TRBV9	NA	TRBJ1-1	CASSPWGGQGDTEAFF	TGTGCCAGCAGCCCCTGGGGGGGGCAGGGGGACACTGAAGCTTTCTTT
NA	TRBV5-1	NA	TRBJ1-2	CASSEGFGYTF	TGCGCCAGCAGCGAGGGATTTGGCTACACCTTC
TRBD1	TRBV6-9	NA	TRBJ2-7	CASSYPPGQIYEQYF	TGTGCCAGCAGTTATCCCCCGGGACAGATATACGAGCAGTACTTC
TRBD1	TRBV5-1	NA	TRBJ1-6	CASTLTGLDNSPLHF	TGCGCCAGCACCCTGACAGGGCTGGATAATTCACCCCTCCACTTT
TRBD1	TRBV27	NA	TRBJ1-2	CASWTGDGYTF	TGTGCCAGCTGGACAGGGGATGGCTACACCTTC
NA	TRBV6-8	NA	TRBJ2-3	CASSYSWRITDTQYF	TGTGCCAGCAGTTACTCGTGGAGGATCACAGATACGCAGTATTTT
NA	TRBV2	once	TRBJ2-7	CASTDPRTDFQYF	TGTGCCAGCACCGATCCCAGGACGGATTTCCAGTACTTC
NA	TRBV11-2	NA	TRBJ2-7	CASRRGASSYEQYF	TGTGCCAGCCGCCGCGGGGCGTCCTCCTACGAGCAGTACTTC
NA	TRBV19	NA	TRBJ1-2	CASSVQSANYGYTF	TGTGCCAGTAGTGTACAGTCAGCGAACTATGGCTACACCTTC
TRBD1	TRBV7-3	NA	TRBJ2-5	CASSQGQGVSETQYF	TGTGCCAGCAGCCAGGGACAGGGGGTGTCGGAGACCCAGTACTTC
NA	TRBV4-2	NA	TRBJ2-2	CASSQPTSSNTGELFF	TGTGCCAGCAGCCAACCGACAAGTTCGAACACCGGGGAGCTGTTTTTT
NA	TRBV4-3	NA	TRBJ1-1	CASSQGTLGNTEAFF	TGCGCCAGCAGCCAAGGGACACTCGGGAACACTGAAGCTTTCTTT
NA	TRBV5-1	once	TRBJ1-2	CASSTRDRTPLYGYTF	TGCGCCAGCAGCACGCGAGACAGAACCCCCCTATATGGCTACACCTTC
TRBD1	TRBV30	NA	TRBJ1-1	CARLRQGRNTEAFF	TGTGCCCGCCTTCGACAGGGCCGGAACACTGAAGCTTTCTTT
TRBD2	TRBV7-9	NA	TRBJ2-3	CASSFRRGGGTDTQYF	TGTGCCAGCAGCTTTCGCCGGGGGGGCGGCACAGATACGCAGTATTTT
TRBD1	TRBV30	NA	TRBJ2-7	CACNLDRVEQYF	TGTGCCTGTAATCTTGACAGGGTCGAGCAGTACTTC
NA	TRBV5-1	NA	TRBJ2-2	CASSPRDLTGELFF	TGCGCCAGCAGCCCACGGGACCTCACCGGGGAGCTGTTTTTT